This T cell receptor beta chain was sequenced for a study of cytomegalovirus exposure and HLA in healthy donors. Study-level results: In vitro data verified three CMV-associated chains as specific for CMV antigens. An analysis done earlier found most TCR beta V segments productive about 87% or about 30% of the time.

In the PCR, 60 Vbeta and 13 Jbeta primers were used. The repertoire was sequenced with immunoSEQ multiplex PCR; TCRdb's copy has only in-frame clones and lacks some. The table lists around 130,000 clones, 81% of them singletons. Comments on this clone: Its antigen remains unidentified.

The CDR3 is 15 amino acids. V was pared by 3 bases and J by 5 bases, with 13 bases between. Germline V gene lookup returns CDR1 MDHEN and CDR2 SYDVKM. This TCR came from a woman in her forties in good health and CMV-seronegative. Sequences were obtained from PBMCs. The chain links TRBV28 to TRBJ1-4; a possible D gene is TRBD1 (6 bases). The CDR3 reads CASSFFGQMNEKLFF. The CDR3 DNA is TGTGCCAGCAGTTTTTTTGGACAGATGAATGAAAAACTGTTTTTT.